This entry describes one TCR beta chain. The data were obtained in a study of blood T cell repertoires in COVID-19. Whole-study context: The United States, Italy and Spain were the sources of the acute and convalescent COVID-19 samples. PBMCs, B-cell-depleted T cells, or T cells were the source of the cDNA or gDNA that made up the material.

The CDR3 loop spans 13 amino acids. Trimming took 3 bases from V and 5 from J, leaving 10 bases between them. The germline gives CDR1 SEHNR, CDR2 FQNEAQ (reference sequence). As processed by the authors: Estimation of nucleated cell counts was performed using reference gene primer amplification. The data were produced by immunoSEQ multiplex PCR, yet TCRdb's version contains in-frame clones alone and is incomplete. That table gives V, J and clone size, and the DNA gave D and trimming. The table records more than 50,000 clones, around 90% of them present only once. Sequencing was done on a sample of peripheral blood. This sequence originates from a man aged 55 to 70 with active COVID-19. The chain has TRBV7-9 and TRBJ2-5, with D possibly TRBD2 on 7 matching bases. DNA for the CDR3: TGTGCCAGCAGCTTCGGGGGGCGGGAGACCCAGTACTTC. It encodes CASSFGGRETQYF.